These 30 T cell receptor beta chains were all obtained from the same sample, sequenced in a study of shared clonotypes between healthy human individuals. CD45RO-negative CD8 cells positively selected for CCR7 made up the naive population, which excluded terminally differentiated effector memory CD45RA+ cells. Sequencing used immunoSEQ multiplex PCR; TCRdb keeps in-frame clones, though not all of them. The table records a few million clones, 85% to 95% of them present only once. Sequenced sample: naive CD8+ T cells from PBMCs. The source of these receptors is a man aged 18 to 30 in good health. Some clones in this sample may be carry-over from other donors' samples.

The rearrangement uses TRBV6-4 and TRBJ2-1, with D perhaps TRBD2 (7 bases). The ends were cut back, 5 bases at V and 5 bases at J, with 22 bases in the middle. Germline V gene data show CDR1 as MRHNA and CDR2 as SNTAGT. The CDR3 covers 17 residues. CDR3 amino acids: CASSPSWGRELDNEQFF. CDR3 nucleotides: TGTGCCAGCAGTCCCTCCTGGGGGCGGGAGCTCGACAATGAGCAGTTCTTC.

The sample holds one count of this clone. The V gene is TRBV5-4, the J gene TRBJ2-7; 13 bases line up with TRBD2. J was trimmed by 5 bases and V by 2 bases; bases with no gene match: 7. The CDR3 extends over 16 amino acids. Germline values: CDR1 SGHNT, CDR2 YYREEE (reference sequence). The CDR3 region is CASSLLAGGPIDEQYF. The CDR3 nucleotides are TGTGCCAGCAGCTTACTAGCGGGAGGGCCGATCGACGAGCAGTACTTC.

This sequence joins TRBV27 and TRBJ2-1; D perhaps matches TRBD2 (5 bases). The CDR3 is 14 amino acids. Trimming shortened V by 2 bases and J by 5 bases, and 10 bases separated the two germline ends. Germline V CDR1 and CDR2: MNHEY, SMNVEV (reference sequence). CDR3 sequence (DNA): TGTGCCAGCAGTTTAATGCGGGTTAACAATGAGCAGTTCTTC. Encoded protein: CASSLMRVNNEQFF.

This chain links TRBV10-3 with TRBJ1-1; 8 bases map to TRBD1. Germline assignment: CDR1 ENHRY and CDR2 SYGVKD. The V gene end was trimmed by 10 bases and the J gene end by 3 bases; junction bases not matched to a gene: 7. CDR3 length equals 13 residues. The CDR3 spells CATGLDRDTEAFF. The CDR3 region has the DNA TGTGCCACCGGACTGGACAGGGACACTGAAGCTTTCTTT.

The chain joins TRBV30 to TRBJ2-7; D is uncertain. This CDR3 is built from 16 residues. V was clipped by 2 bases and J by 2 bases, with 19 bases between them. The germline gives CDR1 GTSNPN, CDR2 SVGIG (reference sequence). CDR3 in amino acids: CAWSTEWESQAYEQYF. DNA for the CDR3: TGTGCCTGGAGTACGGAGTGGGAATCCCAGGCCTACGAGCAGTACTTC. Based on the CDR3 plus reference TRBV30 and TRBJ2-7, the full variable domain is SQTIHQWPATLVQPVGSPLSLECTVEGTSNPNLYWYRQAAGRGLQLLFYSVGIGQISSEVPQNLSASRPQDRQFILSSKKLLLSDSGFYLCAWSTEWESQAYEQYFGPGTRLTVT.

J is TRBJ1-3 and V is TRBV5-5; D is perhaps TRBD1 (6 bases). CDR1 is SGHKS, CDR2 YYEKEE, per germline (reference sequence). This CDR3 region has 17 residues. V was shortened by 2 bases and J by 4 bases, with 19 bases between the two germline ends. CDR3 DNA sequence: TGTGCCAGCAGCTTATTAACCGGGACACCAGACGGAAACACCATATATTTT. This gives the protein CASSLLTGTPDGNTIYF. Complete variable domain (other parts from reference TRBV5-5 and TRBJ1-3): DAGVTQSPTHLIKTRGQQVTLRCSPISGHKSVSWYQQVLGQGPQFIFQYYEKEERGRGNFPDRFSARQFPNYSSELNVNALLLGDSALYLCASSLLTGTPDGNTIYFGEGSWLTVV.

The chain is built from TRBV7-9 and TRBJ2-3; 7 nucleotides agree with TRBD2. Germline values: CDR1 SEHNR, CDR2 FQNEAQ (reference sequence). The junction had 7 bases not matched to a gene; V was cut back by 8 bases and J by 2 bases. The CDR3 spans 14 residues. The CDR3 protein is CASPRSGITDTQYF. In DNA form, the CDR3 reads TGTGCCAGCCCTAGGAGCGGGATCACAGATACGCAGTATTTT.

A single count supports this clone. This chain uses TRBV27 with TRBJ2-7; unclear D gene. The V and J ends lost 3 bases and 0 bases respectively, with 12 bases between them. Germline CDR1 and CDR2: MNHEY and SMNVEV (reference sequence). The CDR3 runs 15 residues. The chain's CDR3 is CASSFRSTFSYEQYF. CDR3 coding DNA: TGTGCCAGCAGTTTCAGGTCCACTTTCTCCTACGAGCAGTACTTC.

The CDR3, as DNA: TGTGCCATCAGGGAACAGATGAACACTGAAGCTTTCTTT. Translated: CAIREQMNTEAFF. The chain combines TRBV10-3 with TRBJ1-1; no reliable D call. This CDR3 spans 13 amino acids. Germline values: CDR1 ENHRY, CDR2 SYGVKD. Trimming removed 6 bases from V and 0 bases from J, with 8 bases in between.

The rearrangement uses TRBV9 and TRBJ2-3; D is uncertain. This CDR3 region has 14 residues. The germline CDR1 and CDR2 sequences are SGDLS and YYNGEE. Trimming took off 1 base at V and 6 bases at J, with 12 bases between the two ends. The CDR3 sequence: CASSVFDSGDTQYF. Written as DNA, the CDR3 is TGTGCCAGCAGCGTATTTGACTCCGGGGATACGCAGTATTTT.

The CDR3 DNA follows: TGTGCCAGCAGCCCCCTCCCGGGAGTTTACAATGAGCAGTTCTTC. Translating gives CASSPLPGVYNEQFF. The chain employs TRBV9 and TRBJ2-1; D might be TRBD2 (6 bases). Germline V lookup: CDR1 SGDLS, CDR2 YYNGEE. Between the trimmed V and J ends, which lost 4 bases and 4 bases, there was a span of 15 bases. The CDR3 loop spans 15 amino acids.

The CDR3 spells CASRNGTGGADEQYF. CDR3 nucleotides: TGTGCCAGCAGGAACGGGACAGGGGGTGCGGACGAGCAGTACTTC. The V call is TRBV27, the J call TRBJ2-7; 11 bases are shared with TRBD1. Germline V gene sequence: CDR1 MNHEY, CDR2 SMNVEV (reference sequence). Trimming took 6 bases from V and 5 from J; bases not matched to a gene: 9. This CDR3 has 15 residues.

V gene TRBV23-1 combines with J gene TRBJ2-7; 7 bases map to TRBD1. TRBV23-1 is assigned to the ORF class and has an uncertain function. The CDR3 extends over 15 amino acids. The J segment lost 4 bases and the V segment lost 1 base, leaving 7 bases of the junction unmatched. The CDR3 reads CASSQYRGRRYEQYF. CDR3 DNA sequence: TGCGCCAGCAGTCAATACAGGGGCCGCAGGTACGAGCAGTACTTC.

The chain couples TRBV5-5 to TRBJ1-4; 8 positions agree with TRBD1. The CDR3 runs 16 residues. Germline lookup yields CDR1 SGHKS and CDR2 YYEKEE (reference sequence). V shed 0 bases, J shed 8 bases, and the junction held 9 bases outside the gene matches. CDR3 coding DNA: TGTGCCAGCAGCTTGGAGGACAGGGCAATGAGCGAAAAACTGTTTTTT. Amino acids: CASSLEDRAMSEKLFF.

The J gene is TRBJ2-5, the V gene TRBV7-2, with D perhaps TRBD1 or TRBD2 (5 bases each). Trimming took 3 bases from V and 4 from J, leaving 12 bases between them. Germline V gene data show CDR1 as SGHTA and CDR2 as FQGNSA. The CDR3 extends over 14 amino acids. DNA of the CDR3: TGTGCCAGCAGCTTGGGGGAGTATCTAGAGACCCAGTACTTC. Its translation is CASSLGEYLETQYF. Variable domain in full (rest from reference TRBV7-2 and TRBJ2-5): GAGVSQSPSNKVTEKGKDVELRCDPISGHTALYWYRQSLGQGLEFLIYFQGNSAPDKSGLPSDRFSAERTGGSVSTLTIQRTQQEDSAVYLCASSLGEYLETQYFGPGTRLLVL.

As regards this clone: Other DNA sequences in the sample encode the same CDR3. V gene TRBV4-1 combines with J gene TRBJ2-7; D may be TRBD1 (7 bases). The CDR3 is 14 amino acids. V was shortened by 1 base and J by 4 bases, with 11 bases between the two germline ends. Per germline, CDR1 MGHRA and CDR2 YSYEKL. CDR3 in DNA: TGCGCCAGCAGCCAAGGGGCAGGGGGGTACGAGCAGTACTTC. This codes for CASSQGAGGYEQYF.

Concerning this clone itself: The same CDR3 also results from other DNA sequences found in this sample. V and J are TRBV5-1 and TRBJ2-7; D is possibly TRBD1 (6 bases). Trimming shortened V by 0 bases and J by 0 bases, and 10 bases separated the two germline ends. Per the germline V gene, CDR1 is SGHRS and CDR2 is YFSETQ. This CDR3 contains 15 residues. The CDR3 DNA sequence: TGCGCCAGCAGCTTGGAGGGACAAGTCTCCTACGAGCAGTACTTC. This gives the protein CASSLEGQVSYEQYF. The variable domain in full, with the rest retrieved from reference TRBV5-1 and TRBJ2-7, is KAGVTQTPRYLIKTRGQQVTLSCSPISGHRSVSWYQQTPGQGLQFLFEYFSETQRNKGNFPGRFSGRQFSNSRSEMNVSTLELGDSALYLCASSLEGQVSYEQYFGPGTRLTVT.

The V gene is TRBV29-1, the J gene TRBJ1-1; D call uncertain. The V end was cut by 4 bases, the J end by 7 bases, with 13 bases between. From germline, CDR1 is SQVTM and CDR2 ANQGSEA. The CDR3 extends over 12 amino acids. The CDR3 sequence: CSVVGGIGEAFF. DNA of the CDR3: TGCAGCGTTGTTGGAGGGATTGGTGAAGCTTTCTTT.

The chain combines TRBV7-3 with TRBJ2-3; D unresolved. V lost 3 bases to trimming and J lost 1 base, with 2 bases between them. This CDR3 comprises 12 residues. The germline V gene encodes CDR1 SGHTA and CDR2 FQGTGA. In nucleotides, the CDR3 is TGTGCCAGCAGCTTTGGCACAGATACGCAGTATTTT. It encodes CASSFGTDTQYF. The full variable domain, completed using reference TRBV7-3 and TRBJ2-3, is GAGVSQTPSNKVTEKGKYVELRCDPISGHTALYWYRQSLGQGPEFLIYFQGTGAADDSGLPNDRFFAVRPEGSVSTLKIQRTERGDSAVYLCASSFGTDTQYFGPGTRLTVL.

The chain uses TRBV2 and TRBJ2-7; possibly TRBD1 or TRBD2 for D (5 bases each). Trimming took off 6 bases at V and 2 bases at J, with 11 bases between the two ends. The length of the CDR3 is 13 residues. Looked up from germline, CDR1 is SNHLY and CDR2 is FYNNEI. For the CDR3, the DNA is TGTGCCAGCAGGTGGGACCTGCCCTACGAGCAGTACTTC. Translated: CASRWDLPYEQYF.

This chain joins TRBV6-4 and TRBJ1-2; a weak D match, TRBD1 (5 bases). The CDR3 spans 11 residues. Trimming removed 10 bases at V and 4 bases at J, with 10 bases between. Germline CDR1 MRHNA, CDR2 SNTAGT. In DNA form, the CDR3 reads TGTGCCACCAGAACAGGCTATGGCTACACCTTC. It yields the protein CATRTGYGYTF.

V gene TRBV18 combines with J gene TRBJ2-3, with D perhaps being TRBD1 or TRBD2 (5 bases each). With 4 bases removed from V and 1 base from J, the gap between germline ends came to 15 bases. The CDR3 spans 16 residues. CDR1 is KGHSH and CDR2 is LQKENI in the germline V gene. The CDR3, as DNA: TGTGCCAGCTCACTTTATCCGGGACGAGGCACAGATACGCAGTATTTT. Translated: CASSLYPGRGTDTQYF. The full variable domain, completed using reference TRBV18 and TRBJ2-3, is NAGVMQNPRHLVRRRGQEARLRCSPMKGHSHVYWYRQLPEEGLKFMVYLQKENIIDESGMPKERFSAEFPKEGPSILRIQQVVRGDSAAYFCASSLYPGRGTDTQYFGPGTRLTVL.

The CDR3 DNA reads TGTGCCAGCAGCTCGACAGGAGTTAAAGGGACCCAGTACTTC. This sequence encodes CASSSTGVKGTQYF. The chain recombines TRBV7-9 with TRBJ2-5; possibly TRBD1 for D (6 bases). There are 14 residues in the CDR3. Germline lookup yields CDR1 SEHNR and CDR2 FQNEAQ (reference sequence). The V and J ends lost 4 bases and 7 bases respectively, with 16 bases between them.

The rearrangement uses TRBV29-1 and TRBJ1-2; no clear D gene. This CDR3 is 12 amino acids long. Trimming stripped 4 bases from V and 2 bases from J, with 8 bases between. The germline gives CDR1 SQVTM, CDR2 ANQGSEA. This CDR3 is CSVVVHNYGYTF. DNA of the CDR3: TGCAGCGTTGTCGTTCACAACTATGGCTACACCTTC.

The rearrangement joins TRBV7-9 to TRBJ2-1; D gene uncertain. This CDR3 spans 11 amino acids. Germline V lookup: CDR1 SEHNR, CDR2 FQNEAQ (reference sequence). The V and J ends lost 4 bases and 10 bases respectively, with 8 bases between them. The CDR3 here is CASSSLPEQFF. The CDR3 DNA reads TGTGCCAGCAGCTCCCTACCGGAGCAGTTCTTC.

The DNA for the CDR3 is TGTGCCAGCAGCTTAAATCCAGGGGGGGACTATGGCTACACCTTC. Translation gives CASSLNPGGDYGYTF. The rearrangement links TRBV7-8 to TRBJ1-2; TRBD1 matches at 7 bases. Trimming removed 2 bases from V and 3 bases from J; junction bases left unmatched: 6. CDR1 is SGHVS and CDR2 is FQNEAQ in the germline V gene. This CDR3 region has 15 residues.

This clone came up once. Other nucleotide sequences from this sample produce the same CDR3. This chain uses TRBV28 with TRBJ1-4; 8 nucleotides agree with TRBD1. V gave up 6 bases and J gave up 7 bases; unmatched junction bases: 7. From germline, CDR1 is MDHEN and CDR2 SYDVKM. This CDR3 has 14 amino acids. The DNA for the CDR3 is TGTGCCAGCAGCCCAGGGACAGGAATTGAAAAACTGTTTTTT. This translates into CASSPGTGIEKLFF.

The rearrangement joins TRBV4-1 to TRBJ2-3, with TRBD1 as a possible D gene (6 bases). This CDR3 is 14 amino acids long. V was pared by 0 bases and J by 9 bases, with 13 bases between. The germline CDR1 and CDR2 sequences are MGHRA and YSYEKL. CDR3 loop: CASSQDGGAGTQYF. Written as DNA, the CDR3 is TGCGCCAGCAGCCAAGATGGGGGCGCAGGAACGCAGTATTTT.

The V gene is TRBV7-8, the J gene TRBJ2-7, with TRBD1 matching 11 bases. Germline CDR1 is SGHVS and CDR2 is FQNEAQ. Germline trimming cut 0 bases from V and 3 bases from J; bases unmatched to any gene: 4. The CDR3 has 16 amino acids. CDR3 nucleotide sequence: TGTGCCAGCAGCTTAGCGCCCGGGACAGGGGGCTACGAGCAGTACTTC. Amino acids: CASSLAPGTGGYEQYF.

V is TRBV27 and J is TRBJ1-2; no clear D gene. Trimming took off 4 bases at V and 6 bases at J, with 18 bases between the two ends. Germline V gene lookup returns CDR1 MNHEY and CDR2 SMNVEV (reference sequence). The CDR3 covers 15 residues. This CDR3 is CASSSFPSVGNGYTF. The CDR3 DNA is TGTGCCAGCAGTTCTTTTCCGAGCGTGGGAAATGGCTACACCTTC.